Presented here are 22 T cell receptor beta chains from one specimen sequenced in a study of OX40 agonist ivuxolimab in advanced cancers. Clones were sequenced by immunoSEQ multiplex PCR, and TCRdb holds only the in-frame ones, with some missing. This table has some 80,000 clones, roughly 86% appearing once. Sequenced here: CD4+ or CD8+ T cells sorted from blood, sampled in a trial of the OX40 agonist ivuxolimab. These receptor sequences come from an adult with an advanced solid tumor such as melanoma, head and neck, liver or kidney cancer.

The chain links TRBV18 to TRBJ2-5, with D possibly being TRBD2 (6 bases). The CDR3 runs 13 residues. Germline assignment: CDR1 KGHSH and CDR2 LQKENI. V shed 5 bases and J shed 4 bases, with 11 bases lying between them. Written as DNA, the CDR3 is TGTGCCAGCTCATCTGGGGGAGGAGAGACCCAGTACTTC. Translated: CASSSGGGETQYF.

This rearrangement joins TRBV9 to TRBJ2-5, with 8 bases matching TRBD1. Trimming cost V 4 bases and J 5 bases; bases outside gene matches: 13. The germline V gene encodes CDR1 SGDLS and CDR2 YYNGEE. The CDR3 extends over 16 amino acids. The CDR3 is CASSPHGQGAGETQYF. The CDR3 DNA reads TGTGCCAGCAGCCCCCACGGGCAGGGGGCGGGGGAGACCCAGTACTTC.

The chain is built from TRBV6-5 and TRBJ1-5, with unresolved D. The CDR3 spans 14 residues. V was cut by 6 bases and J by 3 bases, with 12 bases left in between. Germline CDR1 and CDR2: MNHEY and SVGAGI. DNA of the CDR3: TGTGCCAGCAGCCCTACAGACCTCAATCAGCCCCAGCATTTT. Translating it yields CASSPTDLNQPQHF.

The CDR3 protein is CASSQAHPPKTGGRGDTQYF. The CDR3 DNA follows: TGTGCCAGCAGCCAAGCGCACCCCCCAAAGACAGGGGGCAGAGGAGATACGCAGTATTTT. The chain combines TRBV4-2 with TRBJ2-3, with TRBD1 identical over 10 bases. V gave up 1 base and J gave up 5 bases; unmatched junction bases: 18. From germline, CDR1 is LGHNA and CDR2 YNFKEQ. CDR3 length: 20 amino acids.

There are a few counts of this clone. This chain joins TRBV29-1 and TRBJ1-1; D is unresolved. From germline, CDR1 is SQVTM and CDR2 ANQGSEA. The V end lost 5 bases, the J end lost 0 bases, and 7 bases lay between the germline ends. CDR3 size: 12 residues. CDR3 sequence: CSVQTVNTEAFF. CDR3 DNA sequence: TGCAGCGTTCAAACAGTGAACACTGAAGCTTTCTTT.

This clone was recorded once. The chain employs TRBV15 and TRBJ2-1; 8 bases align to TRBD2. The CDR3 is 18 amino acids. The V segment lost 6 bases and the J segment 0 bases; nucleotides outside the gene matches: 13. Looked up from germline, CDR1 is LNHNV and CDR2 is YYDKDF (reference sequence). The CDR3 loop reads CATRPRAGATSSYNEQFF. Written as DNA, the CDR3 is TGTGCCACCAGGCCCAGAGCGGGGGCCACGAGCTCCTACAATGAGCAGTTCTTC.

The V call is TRBV14, the J call TRBJ2-2; TRBD2 might be the D (5 bases). Germline V gives CDR1 SGHDN, CDR2 FVKESK. Trimming took off 4 bases at V and 0 bases at J, with 15 bases between the two ends. The CDR3 has 17 amino acids. The CDR3 loop reads CASSPRAGNANTGELFF. In DNA, the CDR3 is TGTGCCAGCAGCCCGAGGGCTGGGAACGCGAACACCGGGGAGCTGTTTTTT.

The chain couples TRBV5-8 to TRBJ1-4; TRBD1 matches at 7 bases. CDR1 SGHTS and CDR2 YDEGEE come from the germline V gene. The CDR3 consists of 14 residues. The ends lost 4 bases at V and 3 bases at J; junction bases unmatched: 3. The CDR3, as DNA: TGTGCCAGCAGCGACAGGGTTTCTAATGAAAAACTGTTTTTT. Amino acid sequence: CASSDRVSNEKLFF.

V and J are TRBV30 and TRBJ2-3; D gene ambiguous. The CDR3 runs 12 residues. Germline assignment: CDR1 GTSNPN and CDR2 SVGIG (reference sequence). The V and J ends lost 5 bases and 5 bases respectively, with 11 bases between them. The CDR3, as DNA: TGTGCCTGGGGAAGGGATGGAGATACGCAGTATTTT. Its protein is CAWGRDGDTQYF.

This chain joins TRBV7-3 and TRBJ2-7, with TRBD2 as a possible D gene (5 bases). CDR1 is SGHTA and CDR2 is FQGTGA in the germline V gene. CDR3 length equals 14 residues. The V end lost 2 bases, the J end lost 1 base, and 9 bases lay between the germline ends. CDR3 region: CASSLERGSYEQYF. In nucleotides, the CDR3 is TGTGCCAGCAGCTTAGAACGGGGATCCTACGAGCAGTACTTC.

V gene TRBV7-8 combines with J gene TRBJ2-7, with D maybe TRBD2 (6 bases). Germline V gene data show CDR1 as SGHVS and CDR2 as FQNEAQ. Trimming cost V 3 bases and J 5 bases, with 20 bases left between them. This CDR3 is 16 amino acids long. CDR3 sequence reads: CASSLTGNGRGNEQYF. For the CDR3, the DNA is TGTGCCAGCAGCTTGACGGGCAACGGGAGAGGGAACGAGCAGTACTTC. Complete variable domain (other parts from reference TRBV7-8 and TRBJ2-7): GAGVSQSPRYKVAKRGQDVALRCDPISGHVSLFWYQQALGQGPEFLTYFQNEAQLDKSGLPSDRFFAERPEGSVSTLKIQRTQQEDSAVYLCASSLTGNGRGNEQYFGPGTRLTVT.

The chain is built from TRBV5-1 and TRBJ1-2; tentatively, D is TRBD1 (6 bases). The germline V gene encodes CDR1 SGHRS and CDR2 YFSETQ. Trimming stripped 0 bases from V and 8 bases from J, with 14 bases between. CDR3 length: 14 residues. The CDR3: CASSLGDMLEGYTF. For the CDR3, the DNA is TGCGCCAGCAGCTTGGGGGACATGCTTGAAGGCTACACCTTC.

The chain uses TRBV5-6 and TRBJ1-1; no clear D gene. The CDR3 contains 13 residues. Per the germline V gene, CDR1 is SGHDT and CDR2 is YYEEEE. V lost 4 bases and J lost 3, with 10 bases in between. This chain's CDR3 is CASSPGFYTEAFF. Here the CDR3 DNA reads TGTGCCAGCAGCCCGGGATTTTACACTGAAGCTTTCTTT.

CDR3 region: CASSLAAGIAKNIQYF. CDR3 coding DNA: TGTGCCAGCAGCTTAGCCGCCGGAATAGCCAAAAACATTCAGTACTTC. The chain employs TRBV11-3 and TRBJ2-4; D call uncertain. The CDR3 length is 16 residues. From germline, CDR1 is SGHNT and CDR2 YENEEA. Deletions cut 1 base from V and 0 bases from J, with 10 bases between.

Here the CDR3 reads CAWRGLAGEITSGQYF. The CDR3 DNA sequence: TGTGCCTGGAGGGGACTAGCGGGAGAAATTACCTCAGGGCAGTACTTC. The chain has TRBV30 and TRBJ2-7, with 14 bases matching TRBD2. Germline CDR1 is GTSNPN and CDR2 is SVGIG (reference sequence). This CDR3 has 16 residues. V lost 3 bases and J lost 9; bases outside the gene matches: 13. Drawing the rest from reference TRBV30 and TRBJ2-7, the complete variable domain is SQTIHQWPATLVQPVGSPLSLECTVEGTSNPNLYWYRQAAGRGLQLLFYSVGIGQISSEVPQNLSASRPQDRQFILSSKKLLLSDSGFYLCAWRGLAGEITSGQYFGPGTRLTVT.

V and J are TRBV7-6 and TRBJ2-5, with 8 bases lining up with TRBD1. CDR3 length: 14 residues. Germline V lookup: CDR1 SGHVS, CDR2 FNYEAQ. The J segment lost 5 bases and the V segment lost 6 bases, leaving 8 bases of the junction unmatched. CDR3 nucleotide sequence: TGTGCCAGCAGAGCCGGGACAGGTACGGAGACCCAGTACTTC. It translates to CASRAGTGTETQYF.

The V call is TRBV6-6, the J call TRBJ1-6, with D hard to call. Deletions cut 7 bases from V and 6 bases from J, with 16 bases between. CDR1 is MNHNY and CDR2 is SVGAGI in the germline V gene (reference sequence). CDR3 length: 15 residues. This chain's CDR3 is CASTPTEGTNSPLHF. In nucleotides, the CDR3 is TGTGCCAGCACCCCGACGGAGGGAACTAATTCACCCCTCCACTTT.

In nucleotides, the CDR3 is TGTGCCAGTAGTATCCGCCCAACTCTACACCGGGACAGGGACGGCTACACCTTC. Its protein product is CASSIRPTLHRDRDGYTF. The gene calls are TRBV19 and TRBJ1-2, with 9 bases fitting TRBD1. Germline CDR1 reads LNHDA; CDR2 reads SQIVND (reference sequence). V gave up 3 bases and J gave up 8 bases; unmatched junction bases: 19. This CDR3 spans 18 amino acids.

The chain joins TRBV5-4 to TRBJ1-3; D is ambiguous. Per germline, CDR1 SGHNT and CDR2 YYREEE (reference sequence). CDR3 size: 13 residues. The V gene lost 4 bases and the J gene lost 3 bases, with 8 bases spanning the gap. CDR3 sequence (DNA): TGTGCCAGCAGCCTCCGGGGTGGAAACACCATATATTTT. As protein: CASSLRGGNTIYF.

The chain combines TRBV5-1 with TRBJ2-5; 7 nucleotides match TRBD1. CDR3 length: 13 residues. Unmatched junction bases numbered 4, after V lost 4 bases and J lost 4 bases. The germline CDR1 and CDR2 sequences are SGHRS and YFSETQ. The CDR3 DNA reads as TGCGCCAGCAGCCCCGGGGACAGAGAGACCCAGTACTTC. Translated, it gives CASSPGDRETQYF. The full variable domain, with the rest looked up from reference TRBV5-1 and TRBJ2-5, is KAGVTQTPRYLIKTRGQQVTLSCSPISGHRSVSWYQQTPGQGLQFLFEYFSETQRNKGNFPGRFSGRQFSNSRSEMNVSTLELGDSALYLCASSPGDRETQYFGPGTRLLVL.

This clone appeared once. The rearrangement joins TRBV18 to TRBJ1-2, with 11 nucleotides matching TRBD1. Germline CDR1 is KGHSH and CDR2 is LQKENI. CDR3 length: 15 amino acids. V shed 2 bases, J shed 8 bases, and the junction held 7 bases outside the gene matches. The CDR3 sequence: CASSPWTGGSRGYTF. Here the CDR3 DNA reads TGTGCCAGCTCACCATGGACAGGGGGCTCGCGGGGCTACACCTTC.

The V and J genes are TRBV9 and TRBJ2-1, with unresolved D. From germline, CDR1 is SGDLS and CDR2 YYNGEE. This CDR3 is built from 14 residues. Trimming stripped 0 bases from V and 3 bases from J, with 7 bases between. The CDR3 protein is CASSVVPSYNEQFF. The CDR3 DNA reads TGTGCCAGCAGCGTAGTCCCCAGCTACAATGAGCAGTTCTTC.